These 7 T cell receptor beta chains came from one sample sequenced in a study of cytomegalovirus exposure and HLA in healthy donors. Vbeta (60) and Jbeta (13) primers were used in the PCR. TCRdb's table, derived via immunoSEQ multiplex PCR, lists solely in-frame clones and lacks some. The sample lists 150,000 to 200,000 clones, 70% to 90% occurring once. The sequencing input was PBMCs. Receptor source: a woman in her late teens or twenties in good health and CMV-seronegative.

V and J are TRBV9 and TRBJ2-1; TRBD2 agrees at 8 bases. Germline CDR1 reads SGDLS; CDR2 reads YYNGEE. The CDR3 consists of 15 residues. After removal of 4 bases from V and 6 bases from J, the junction contained 9 bases not matched to a gene. In nucleotides, the CDR3 is TGTGCCAGCAGCCCTTCCGGGACTAGGTTCAATGAGCAGTTCTTC. Its translation is CASSPSGTRFNEQFF.

V is TRBV6-4 and J is TRBJ2-7; tentatively, D is TRBD1 (5 bases). Germline assignment: CDR1 MRHNA and CDR2 SNTAGT. The length of the CDR3 is 14 residues. Trimming pared 7 bases from V and 2 bases from J, leaving 15 bases between. The DNA for the CDR3 is TGTGCCAGCACCGGGCAGGGTTGGCCCTACGAGCAGTACTTC. Its protein product is CASTGQGWPYEQYF.

The chain joins TRBV28 to TRBJ1-1, with 8 bases aligning to TRBD1. After removal of 2 bases from V and 2 bases from J, the junction contained 4 bases not matched to a gene. Germline V CDR1 and CDR2: MDHEN, SYDVKM. CDR3 length: 15 amino acids. As DNA, the CDR3 is TGTGCCAGCAGTTTAAGTGGGACAGGAAACACTGAAGCTTTCTTT. Translation: CASSLSGTGNTEAFF. The full variable domain, in which reference TRBV28 and TRBJ1-1 provide the parts outside the CDR3, is DVKVTQSSRYLVKRTGEKVFLECVQDMDHENMFWYRQDPGLGLRLIYFSYDVKMKEKGDIPEGYSVSREKKERFSLILESASTNQTSMYLCASSLSGTGNTEAFFGQGTRLTVV.

Regarding this clone: Other DNA sequences in this sample translate to the same CDR3. The chain uses TRBV5-1 and TRBJ2-3; perhaps TRBD2 as D (6 bases). In germline, CDR1 is SGHRS, CDR2 YFSETQ. Between the trimmed V and J ends, which lost 2 bases and 3 bases, there was a span of 7 bases. The CDR3 totals 13 residues. The CDR3 here is CASSFGGTDTQYF. CDR3 nucleotides: TGCGCCAGCAGCTTCGGGGGAACAGATACGCAGTATTTT.

This CDR3 is CASSQLAGGDEQYF. The CDR3 DNA sequence: TGTGCCAGCAGTCAACTAGCGGGGGGGGACGAGCAGTACTTC. The V gene is TRBV6-6, the J gene TRBJ2-7; 13 bases line up with TRBD2. Germline V gene data show CDR1 as MNHNY and CDR2 as SVGAGI (reference sequence). The V gene end was trimmed by 5 bases and the J gene end by 5 bases; junction bases not matched to a gene: 3. The CDR3 covers 14 residues.

The chain uses TRBV5-1 and TRBJ1-1; 9 bases are shared with TRBD1. This CDR3 is built from 14 residues. The germline V gene has CDR1 SGHRS and CDR2 YFSETQ. Germline trimming cut 4 bases from V and 6 bases from J; bases unmatched to any gene: 7. Here the CDR3 DNA reads TGCGCCAGCAGCAGGACAGGGGTTGGCTCTGAAGCTTTCTTT. As protein: CASSRTGVGSEAFF.

With respect to this clone: Relative to the germline gene, one junction end is altered; a read error may explain this. The genes are TRBV4-1 and TRBJ1-4; D is uncertain. The CDR3 covers 15 residues. The germline V gene encodes CDR1 MGHRA and CDR2 YSYEKL. The CDR3 loop reads CASSHPFSVDERLFF. For the CDR3, the DNA is TGCGCCAGCAGCCACCCCTTTTCTGTAGATGAAAGACTGTTTTTT.